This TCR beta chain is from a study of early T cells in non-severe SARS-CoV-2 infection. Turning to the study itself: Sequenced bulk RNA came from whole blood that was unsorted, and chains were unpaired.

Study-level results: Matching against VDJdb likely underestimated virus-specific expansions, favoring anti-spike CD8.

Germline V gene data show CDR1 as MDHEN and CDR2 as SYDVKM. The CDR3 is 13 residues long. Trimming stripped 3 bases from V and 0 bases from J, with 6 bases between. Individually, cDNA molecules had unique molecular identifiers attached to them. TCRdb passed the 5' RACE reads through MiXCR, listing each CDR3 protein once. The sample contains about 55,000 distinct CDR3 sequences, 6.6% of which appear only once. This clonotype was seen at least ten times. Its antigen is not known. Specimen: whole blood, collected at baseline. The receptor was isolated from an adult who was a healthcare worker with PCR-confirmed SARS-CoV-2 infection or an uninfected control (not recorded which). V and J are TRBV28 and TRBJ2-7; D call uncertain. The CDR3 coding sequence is TGTGCCAGCAGTTTCGGGTTCTCCTACGAGCAGTACTTC. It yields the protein CASSFGFSYEQYF.